The sequence of this TCR beta chain was determined in a study of blood T cell repertoires in COVID-19. Study-level information: Whether acute or convalescent, the COVID-19 samples came from the United States, Italy and Spain. The analysed material was cDNA or gDNA that came from T cells, B-cell-depleted T cells, or PBMCs.

The Seattle patients, enrolled during active infection, were followed longitudinally. Study processing details: The authors estimated nucleated cell counts from reference gene primer amplification. Using immunoSEQ multiplex PCR, the repertoire was profiled, and TCRdb retains in-frame clones only, with some absent. That table furnishes V, J and clone size, whereas the DNA furnished D and trimming. The sample has about 130,000 clones, more than 75% seen once. Trimming removed 5 bases at V and 4 bases at J, with 14 bases between. CDR1 is SGHTA and CDR2 is FQGNSA in the germline V gene. The CDR3 has 14 residues.

The specimen sequenced was peripheral blood. The genes are TRBV7-2 and TRBJ2-5; D gene unclear. This sequence originates from a man aged 55 to 69 with COVID-19, enrolled during active disease. The CDR3 is CASSQATLRETQYF. In DNA, the CDR3 is TGTGCCAGCAGCCAGGCGACGCTGAGAGAGACCCAGTACTTC.